This T cell receptor (beta chain) derives from a study of T cells in Graves' hyperthyroidism and ophthalmopathy. There are many counts of this clonotype. RNA transcripts yielded amplified TCR beta CDR3 regions. The TCR CDR3 first-round RT-PCR relied on the HTBI primer set. TCRdb recomputed calls from the multiplex PCR reads with MiXCR, one row per CDR3 protein. The repertoire consists of 300,000 to 400,000 distinct CDR3 sequences, with roughly 18% occurring once and the leading ten covering about 49%. The TCR was taken from a woman in her 50s with Graves' hyperthyroidism. The sample taken for sequencing was blood.

The CDR3 here is CAWSAGFQPQHF. CDR3 in DNA: TGTGCCTGGAGTGCAGGGTTTCAGCCCCAGCATTTT. The gene calls are TRBV30 and TRBJ1-5, with D possibly TRBD1 on 5 matching bases. The CDR3 covers 12 residues. Deletions cut 1 base from V and 6 bases from J, with 7 bases between. Germline-derived CDR1 and CDR2 are GTSNPN and SVGIG (reference sequence).